One and the same sample provided the 19 T cell receptor beta chains below, sequenced in a study of regulatory T cells in long-lasting Graves disease. Time point of the sample: persistent/refractory GD, antithyroid drugs over 5 years with positive TRAb. The TCR library was made from RNA that had been extracted from PBMCs in TRIzol. Both iRepertoire HTBI primers and Arm-PCR of CDR3 regions were used to build the TCR beta libraries. TCRdb processed the multiplex PCR reads anew with MiXCR; each CDR3 protein has one entry. The sample records 700,000 or so distinct CDR3 sequences, about 30% being singletons. The material was peripheral blood mononuclear cells (PBMCs), obtained when the disease was refractory, from a patient treated with antithyroid drugs. Every receptor here comes from a female donor with Graves disease.

The V call is TRBV29-1, the J call TRBJ1-1, with D perhaps matching TRBD1 (6 bases). Per the germline V gene, CDR1 is SQVTM and CDR2 is ANQGSEA. The V gene lost 2 bases and the J gene lost 3 bases, with 13 bases spanning the gap. The length of the CDR3 is 14 residues. The CDR3 DNA is TGCAGCGTTGAAAGGCCCCAGGGGTACACTGAAGCTTTCTTT. This sequence encodes CSVERPQGYTEAFF.

The chain uses TRBV24-1 and TRBJ1-5; D is perhaps TRBD1 (5 bases). The CDR3 runs to 13 residues. Per the germline V gene, CDR1 is KGHDR and CDR2 is SFDVKD. V lost 6 bases, J lost 4 bases, and 9 bases lay in between. The CDR3 is CATSQGTNQPQHF. Here the CDR3 DNA reads TGTGCCACCAGTCAGGGCACTAATCAGCCCCAGCATTTT.

There are a few counts of this clonotype. The J gene is TRBJ2-1, the V gene TRBV5-1; no firm D call. Germline CDR1 is SGHRS and CDR2 is YFSETQ. The CDR3 contains 16 residues. Trimming took 0 bases from V and 0 from J, leaving 10 bases between them. The CDR3 bases are TGCGCCAGCAGCTTGGGCCAGATAAACTCCTACAATGAGCAGTTCTTC. It specifies CASSLGQINSYNEQFF.

In its sample, this clonotype was seen many times. The chain is built from TRBV30 and TRBJ1-2, with D perhaps TRBD1 (5 bases). V shed 3 bases and J shed 6 bases, with 14 bases lying between them. This CDR3 has 13 residues. In germline, CDR1 is GTSNPN, CDR2 SVGIG (reference sequence). The CDR3 region is CAWRITGLNGYTF. CDR3 in DNA: TGTGCCTGGAGGATAACGGGACTTAATGGCTACACCTTC.

This sequence joins TRBV19 and TRBJ1-2; D is undetermined. Trimming stripped 5 bases from V and 4 bases from J, with 14 bases between. The CDR3 covers 14 residues. The germline V gene encodes CDR1 LNHDA and CDR2 SQIVND (reference sequence). DNA of the CDR3: TGTGCCAGTAGTCCCAACCCAGGAAGCTATGGCTACACCTTC. Translation: CASSPNPGSYGYTF.

Ten or more counts support this clonotype. The chain links TRBV28 to TRBJ1-2; D ambiguous. Germline V CDR1 and CDR2: MDHEN, SYDVKM. V lost 1 base and J lost 5, with 8 bases in between. The length of the CDR3 is 13 residues. CDR3 protein: CASSLSALYGYTF. CDR3 coding DNA: TGTGCCAGCAGTTTATCAGCGCTGTATGGCTACACCTTC.

A few counts support this clonotype. The chain employs TRBV7-3 and TRBJ2-3; perhaps TRBD2 as D (6 bases). V gave up 0 bases and J gave up 0 bases, with 7 bases separating them. Germline V gene data show CDR1 as SGHTA and CDR2 as FQGTGA. CDR3 length: 15 residues. The CDR3: CASSLTGLSTDTQYF. CDR3 DNA: TGTGCCAGCAGCTTAACCGGACTAAGCACAGATACGCAGTATTTT.

This clonotype was observed at least ten times. One junction end does not reproduce the germline sequence, and a read error may be involved. The J gene is TRBJ1-1, the V gene TRBV11-1; the D gene is possibly TRBD1 (5 bases). The length of the CDR3 is 11 residues. Germline lookup yields CDR1 SGHAT and CDR2 FQDESV (reference sequence). CDR3 sequence reads: CASSLIGVLLF. CDR3 coding DNA: TGTGCCAGCAGCTTAATAGGGGTTCTCCTCTTT.

This clonotype has a handful of counts. V gene TRBV12-5 combines with J gene TRBJ2-2; D might be TRBD1 (7 bases). CDR1 LGHNT and CDR2 FRNRAP come from the germline V gene. The CDR3 loop spans 18 amino acids. V lost 0 bases and J lost 7, with 21 bases in between. The CDR3 is CASGLVGTVSSGDGELFF. The CDR3 DNA is TGTGCTAGTGGTTTGGTGGGGACAGTGAGCTCGGGGGACGGGGAGCTGTTTTTT.

In this sample, this clonotype turned up a few times. The gene calls are TRBV5-6 and TRBJ1-2; D is uncertain. CDR1 is SGHDT, CDR2 YYEEEE, per germline. V was clipped by 0 bases and J by 9 bases, with 18 bases between them. The CDR3 spans 15 residues. CDR3 nucleotide sequence: TGTGCCAGCAGCTTGGTTCACTACCGTTCGTCTCGCTACACCTTC. Residues: CASSLVHYRSSRYTF.

This clonotype has a handful of counts. The chain links TRBV6-2 or TRBV6-3 to TRBJ1-2; the D is unclear. V was trimmed by 6 bases and J by 1 base, leaving 6 bases between them. CDR1 and CDR2 from the germline V gene are MNHEY and SVGEGT. CDR3 length: 12 residues. Here the CDR3 reads CASSGLNYGYTF. CDR3 DNA sequence: TGTGCCAGCAGCGGACTTAACTATGGCTACACCTTC.

This rearrangement joins TRBV19 to TRBJ2-7, with D unresolved. The CDR3 loop spans 12 amino acids. In germline, CDR1 is LNHDA, CDR2 SQIVND (reference sequence). Trimming removed 8 bases from V and 3 bases from J, with 11 bases in between. CDR3 loop: CASGKPLYEQYF. CDR3 nucleotide sequence: TGTGCCAGTGGTAAGCCTCTCTACGAGCAGTACTTC.

The V call is TRBV3-1, the J call TRBJ1-2; tentative D call: TRBD1 (5 bases). The CDR3 spans 17 residues. V was cut by 4 bases and J by 2 bases, with 20 bases left in between. Germline V gene data show CDR1 as LGHDT and CDR2 as YNNKEL (reference sequence). In DNA form, the CDR3 reads TGTGCCAGCAGCCCTTCAGGGATGAGGGGCTTCAACTATGGCTACACCTTC. Translated: CASSPSGMRGFNYGYTF.

This clonotype was seen at least ten times. The chain combines TRBV27 with TRBJ1-1; D is perhaps TRBD1 (6 bases). Germline V gene sequence: CDR1 MNHEY, CDR2 SMNVEV (reference sequence). V was shortened by 5 bases and J by 5 bases, with 21 bases between the two germline ends. The CDR3 spans 16 residues. The CDR3 DNA reads TGTGCCAGCAGTGAGCATACAGGGCCGAGGGGGACTGAAGCTTTCTTT. Its translation: CASSEHTGPRGTEAFF.

The rearrangement links TRBV11-2 to TRBJ2-7; 8 bases map to TRBD1. From germline, CDR1 is SGHAT and CDR2 FQNNGV. The J segment lost 2 bases and the V segment lost 5 bases, leaving 8 bases of the junction unmatched. This CDR3 is 15 amino acids long. This chain's CDR3 is CASSLRGRTTYEQYF. For the CDR3, the DNA is TGTGCCAGCAGCCTCAGGGGGCGTACAACCTACGAGCAGTACTTC.

The genes are TRBV6-2 or TRBV6-3 and TRBJ1-3, with D possibly TRBD1 on 6 matching bases. Trimming shortened V by 4 bases and J by 3 bases, and 10 bases separated the two germline ends. Germline CDR1 and CDR2: MNHEY and SVGEGT. The CDR3 is 14 amino acids. In DNA form, the CDR3 reads TGTGCCAGCAGTTCCACAGGGTTTGGAAACACCATATATTTT. Translated, it gives CASSSTGFGNTIYF.

The table lists this clonotype with a few counts. The CDR3 nucleotides read TGTGCCAGCAGCTCGGATCCGGGCACTGAAGCTTTCTTT. Translating gives CASSSDPGTEAFF. V gene TRBV7-9 combines with J gene TRBJ1-1; no firm D call. V shed 4 bases and J shed 4 bases, with 10 bases lying between them. Germline V gene lookup returns CDR1 SEHNR and CDR2 FQNEAQ (reference sequence). This CDR3 region has 13 residues. Full variable domain (outside the CDR3, taken from reference TRBV7-9 and TRBJ1-1): DTGVSQNPRHKITKRGQNVTFRCDPISEHNRLYWYRQTLGQGPEFLTYFQNEAQLEKSRLLSDRFSAERPKGSFSTLEIQRTEQGDSAMYLCASSSDPGTEAFFGQGTRLTVV.

The J gene is TRBJ1-1, the V gene TRBV12-3 or TRBV12-4; perhaps TRBD1 as D (6 bases). CDR3 length equals 13 residues. V lost 7 bases, J lost 11 bases, and 20 bases lay in between. In DNA form, the CDR3 reads TGTGCCAGCACCTCCTGGGTTGGCCAGGGGGCTTTCTTT. Its protein product is CASTSWVGQGAFF.

This clonotype occurred a few times. The chain couples TRBV2 to TRBJ2-1; 10 bases map to TRBD2. Per the germline V gene, CDR1 is SNHLY and CDR2 is FYNNEI. The J segment lost 1 base and the V segment lost 4 bases, leaving 4 bases of the junction unmatched. The CDR3 covers 16 residues. The CDR3: CASSGLAGGSYNEQFF. The CDR3 nucleotides read TGTGCCAGCAGTGGACTAGCGGGTGGGTCCTACAATGAGCAGTTCTTC.